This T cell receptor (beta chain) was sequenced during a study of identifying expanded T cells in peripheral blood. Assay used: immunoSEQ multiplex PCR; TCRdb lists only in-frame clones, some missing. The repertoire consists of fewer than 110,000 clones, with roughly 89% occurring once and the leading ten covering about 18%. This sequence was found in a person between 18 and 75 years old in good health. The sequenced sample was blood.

The CDR3 coding sequence is TGTGCCAGCAGCGGGGGGCGGGGCGGACTTTATGGCTACACCTTC. Protein: CASSGGRGGLYGYTF. The chain combines TRBV13 with TRBJ1-2; D might be TRBD1 (6 bases). The CDR3 length is 15 residues. The germline gives CDR1 PRHDT, CDR2 FYEKMQ (reference sequence). V was cut by 5 bases and J by 5 bases, with 18 bases left in between.